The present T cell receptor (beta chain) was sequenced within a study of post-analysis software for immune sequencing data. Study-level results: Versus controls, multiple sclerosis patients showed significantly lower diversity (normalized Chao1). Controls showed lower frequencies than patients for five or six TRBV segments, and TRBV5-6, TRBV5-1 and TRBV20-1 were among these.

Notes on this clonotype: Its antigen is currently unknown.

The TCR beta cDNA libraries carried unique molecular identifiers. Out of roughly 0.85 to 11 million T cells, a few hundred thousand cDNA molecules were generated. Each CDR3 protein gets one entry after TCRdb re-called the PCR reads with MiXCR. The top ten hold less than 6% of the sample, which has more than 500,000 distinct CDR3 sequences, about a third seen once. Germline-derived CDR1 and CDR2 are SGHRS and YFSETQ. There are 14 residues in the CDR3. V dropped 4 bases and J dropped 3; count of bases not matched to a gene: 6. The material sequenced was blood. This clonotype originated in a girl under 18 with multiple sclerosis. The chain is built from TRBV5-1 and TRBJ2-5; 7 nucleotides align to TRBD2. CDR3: CASSLVAGKETQYF. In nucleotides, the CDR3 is TGCGCCAGCAGCCTAGTAGCGGGTAAAGAGACCCAGTACTTC.